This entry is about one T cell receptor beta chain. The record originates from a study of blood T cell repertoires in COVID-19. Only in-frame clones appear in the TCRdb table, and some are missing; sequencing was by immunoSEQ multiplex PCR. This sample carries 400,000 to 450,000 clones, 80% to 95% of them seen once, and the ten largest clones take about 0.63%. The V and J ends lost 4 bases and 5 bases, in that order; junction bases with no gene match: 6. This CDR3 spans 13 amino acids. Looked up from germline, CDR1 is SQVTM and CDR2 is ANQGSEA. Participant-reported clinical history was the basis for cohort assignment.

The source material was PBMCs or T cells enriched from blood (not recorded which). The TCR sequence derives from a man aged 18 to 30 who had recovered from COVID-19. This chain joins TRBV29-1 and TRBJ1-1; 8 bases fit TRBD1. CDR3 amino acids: CSVVGQGETEAFF. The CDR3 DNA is TGCAGCGTTGTCGGACAGGGAGAGACTGAAGCTTTCTTT.